This T cell receptor beta chain originates from a study of cytomegalovirus exposure and HLA in healthy donors. This CDR3 spans 17 amino acids. Per the germline V gene, CDR1 is SGHVS and CDR2 is FNYEAQ. V shed 4 bases, J shed 4 bases, and the junction held 9 bases outside the gene matches. This clone was seen a single time. What it binds is unknown. The PCR ran on 60 Vbeta and 13 Jbeta primers. This table comes from immunoSEQ multiplex PCR, and its TCRdb copy is limited to in-frame clones, with some not included. Of under 200,000 clones in the sample, around 80% were seen once. Findings of the study overall: What TCR beta sequences reportedly achieved was accurate prediction of HLA-A and HLA-B alleles in most subjects. According to an earlier analysis, most TCR beta V segments yielded productive rearrangements about 90% or about 30% of the time.

Sequencing was carried out using PBMCs. This TCR was recovered from a woman in her fifties or sixties in good health and CMV-seropositive. The chain is built from TRBV7-6 and TRBJ2-1; 11 bases are shared with TRBD1. The CDR3 DNA reads TGTGCCAGCAGCTCTCGGGCCGGGACAGGGGGTTACAATGAGCAGTTCTTC. This encodes CASSSRAGTGGYNEQFF.